This record looks at one T cell receptor beta chain sequence and its context. This clonotype was seen at least ten times. Its specific antigen is unknown. Base quality data are lacking; no much larger clone is found one base away. To prepare the library, multiplex PCR was applied. Sequencing was performed on an Illumina HiSeq 4000. CDR3 regions were amplified by Arm-PCR with iRepertoire HTBI primers to construct TCR beta libraries. Gel purification was performed on PCR products prior to sequencing. In the original analysis: Gene usage analysis of CDR3 amino acid clonotypes relied on the approximately 60 TRBV and around 14 TRBJ segments identified across samples. COPE and FqMerger were used to merge the filtered high-quality paired reads into contigs. BLAST was used to align contigs to IMGT TRBV, TRBD and TRBJ reference genes, and CDR3 was defined according to IMGT. Any clonotype with a frequency above 0.1% was classified as a highly expanded clone. Shannon entropy was used to measure repertoire diversity, and the Gini coefficient was used to measure V-J evenness. Public clonotypes were defined as clonotypes shared by more than one individual. TCRdb handled the public reads itself, with Q25 trimming in fastp and clone calling in MiXCR, and kept productive beta chains. Rows are combined by CDR3 protein, so each entry shows the most common genes and DNA. TCRdb's processing, not the authors', yielded these V and J calls. Here the sample has 250,000 to 400,000 distinct CDR3 sequences; roughly 18% occur a single time. Around 37% of the sample goes to the ten largest clones.

The time point label corresponds to: newly diagnosed GD, antithyroid drugs for less than 3 months. For both TCR sequencing and RNA sequencing, RNA was extracted from PBMCs in TRIzol. The diagnosis of Graves' disease followed American Thyroid Association guidelines. Patients for the study were recruited at an endocrinology department in Xi'an, China. Each patient gave roughly 10 milliliters of peripheral blood, collected in an EDTA anticoagulant tube. Ficoll Paque Plus density gradient separation was used to isolate PBMCs, and no further T cell sorting was performed. An Agilent 2100 Bioanalyzer and agarose gel were used to check RNA quality, while a NanoDrop 2000 measured RNA concentration. The data belong to a study of regulatory T cells in long-lasting Graves disease (dated by TCRdb to the early 2020s). As for the study more broadly: Newly diagnosed Graves' disease patients had taken antithyroid drugs for less than 3 months. Patients with persistent Graves' disease were compared with patients with newly diagnosed Graves' disease using TCR sequencing and RNA sequencing of peripheral blood. The study took place in China and was registered as a clinical trial. A total of around 35 samples underwent TCR sequencing, from roughly 13 patients with persistent Graves' disease and 20 or so patients with newly diagnosed Graves' disease. Overall study outcomes, separate from this receptor: The authors noted that the small sample size was a limitation that may lower accuracy. Only peripheral blood was studied, because thyroid tissue, the primary lesion, was inaccessible. A larger number of public clonotypes was shared among persistent patients (approximately 2,500) than among newly diagnosed patients (roughly 1,000). Compared with newly diagnosed patients, persistent Graves' disease patients had lower TCR Shannon entropy and fewer highly expanded clones, which suggests clonal expansion. Sequencing and analysis were limited to the TCR beta chain.

The sequencing here drew on peripheral blood mononuclear cells (PBMCs), taken at new diagnosis, from a patient treated with antithyroid drugs. The source is a female donor with Graves disease.

The DNA sequence follows: TGTGCCAGCAGCAAGACTAGCGGGACCTACGAGCAGTACTTC. This codes for CASSKTSGTYEQYF. This receptor chain uses TRBV11-2 and TRBJ2-7; 11 middle bases align to TRBD2. V is cut back by 5 bases and J by 2 bases, with 2 bases in the junction unmatched. As encoded in the germline V gene, CDR1 is SGHAT while CDR2 is FQNNGV. Spanning cysteine to phenylalanine, the CDR3 consists of 14 amino acids. Solely the CDR3 DNA is kept, with 42 bases framed from the first base.